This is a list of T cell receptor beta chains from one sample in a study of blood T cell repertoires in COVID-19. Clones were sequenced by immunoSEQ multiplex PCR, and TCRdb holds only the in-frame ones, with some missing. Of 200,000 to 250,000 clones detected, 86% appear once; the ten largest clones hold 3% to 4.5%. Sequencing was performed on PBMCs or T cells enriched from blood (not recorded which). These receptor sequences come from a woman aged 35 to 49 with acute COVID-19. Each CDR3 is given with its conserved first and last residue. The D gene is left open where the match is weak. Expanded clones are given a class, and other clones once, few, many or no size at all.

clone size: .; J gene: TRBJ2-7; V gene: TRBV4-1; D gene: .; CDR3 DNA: TGCGCCAGCAGCCCCGACAGGAAACTCTACGAGCAGTACTTC; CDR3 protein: CASSPDRKLYEQYF
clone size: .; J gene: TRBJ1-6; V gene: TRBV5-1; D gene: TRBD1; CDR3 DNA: TGCGCCAGTGGCCGGGACAGGGGTTCACCCCTCCACTTT; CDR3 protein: CASGRDRGSPLHF
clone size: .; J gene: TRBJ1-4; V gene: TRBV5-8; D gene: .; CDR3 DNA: TGTGCCAGCAGCTTCTCCGCAACTAATGAAAAACTGTTTTTT; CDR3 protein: CASSFSATNEKLFF
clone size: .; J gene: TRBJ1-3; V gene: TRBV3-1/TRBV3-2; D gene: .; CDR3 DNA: TGTGCCAGCAGCCAAGACAGGGCTGGAAACACCATATATTTT; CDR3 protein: CASSQDRAGNTIYF
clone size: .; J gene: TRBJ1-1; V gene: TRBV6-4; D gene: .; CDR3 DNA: TGTGCCAGCAGTGACGAGCTTAACACTGAAGCTTTCTTT; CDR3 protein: CASSDELNTEAFF
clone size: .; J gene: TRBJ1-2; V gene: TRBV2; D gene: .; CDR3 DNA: TGTGCCAGCCGTTCCGAGGCTAACTATGGCTACACCTTC; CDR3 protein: CASRSEANYGYTF
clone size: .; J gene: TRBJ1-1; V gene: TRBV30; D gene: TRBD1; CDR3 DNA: TGTGCCTGGAGTCCGGGAGGGGGCTTTAACACTGAAGCTTTCTTT; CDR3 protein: CAWSPGGGFNTEAFF
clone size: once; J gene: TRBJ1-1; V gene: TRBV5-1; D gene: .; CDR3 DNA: TGCGCCAGCAGCTTGGTCCAGGGAATGAACACTGAAGCTTTCTTT; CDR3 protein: CASSLVQGMNTEAFF
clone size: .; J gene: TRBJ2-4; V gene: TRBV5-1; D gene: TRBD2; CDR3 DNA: TGCGCCAGCAGCTTGCGAGCGGGGGGGCCGGGAGCCAAAAACATTCAGTACTTC; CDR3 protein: CASSLRAGGPGAKNIQYF
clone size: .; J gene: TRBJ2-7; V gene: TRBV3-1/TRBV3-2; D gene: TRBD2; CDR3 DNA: TGTGCCAGCAGCCGTACCACCCTAGCGGGGGGTCAGGGCTCCTACGAGCAGTACTTC; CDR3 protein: CASSRTTLAGGQGSYEQYF
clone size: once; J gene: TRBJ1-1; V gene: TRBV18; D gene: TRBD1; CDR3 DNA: TGTGCCAGCTCACCAGTAACAGGGGGGGCTTTCTTT; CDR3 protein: CASSPVTGGAFF
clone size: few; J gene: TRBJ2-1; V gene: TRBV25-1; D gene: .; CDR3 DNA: TGTGCCAGCAGTGATCGGCAGGCAGAGACCTACCCCTACAATGAGCAGTTCTTC; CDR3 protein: CASSDRQAETYPYNEQFF
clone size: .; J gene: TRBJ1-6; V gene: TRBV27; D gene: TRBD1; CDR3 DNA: TGTGCCAGCAGTTTAACGGGGACAGGGGTTGATTCACCCCTCCACTTT; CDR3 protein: CASSLTGTGVDSPLHF
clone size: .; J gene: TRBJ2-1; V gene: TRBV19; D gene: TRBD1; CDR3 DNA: TGTGCCAGTAGTGCCAGGGGGCTAAATGAGCAGTTCTTC; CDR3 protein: CASSARGLNEQFF
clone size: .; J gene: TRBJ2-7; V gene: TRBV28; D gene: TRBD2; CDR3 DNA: TGTGCCACCACGTTTCGGGAGCGGGATGCCTACGAGCAGTACTTC; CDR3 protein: CATTFRERDAYEQYF
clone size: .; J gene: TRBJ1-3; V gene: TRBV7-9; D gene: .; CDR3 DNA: TGTGCCAGCAGCTTTTATCGGAGCAACTCTGGAAACACCATATATTTT; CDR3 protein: CASSFYRSNSGNTIYF
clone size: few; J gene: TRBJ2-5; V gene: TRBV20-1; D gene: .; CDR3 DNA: TGCAGTGCTAATCGCGGAGAGACCCAGTACTTC; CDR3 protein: CSANRGETQYF
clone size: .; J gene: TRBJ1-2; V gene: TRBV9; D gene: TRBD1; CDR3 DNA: TGTGCCAGCAGCGTCGATCTACAGGGGAGGAATGGCTACACCTTC; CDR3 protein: CASSVDLQGRNGYTF
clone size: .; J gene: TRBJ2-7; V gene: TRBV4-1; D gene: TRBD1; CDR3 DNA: TGCGCCAGCAGTCCCGGGACAGGAGAACTCTACGAGCAGTACTTC; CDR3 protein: CASSPGTGELYEQYF
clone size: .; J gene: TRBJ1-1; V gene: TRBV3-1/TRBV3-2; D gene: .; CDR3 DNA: TGTGCCAGCAGCCCCCTAGGGGCAGTGAACACTGAAGCTTTCTTT; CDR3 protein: CASSPLGAVNTEAFF
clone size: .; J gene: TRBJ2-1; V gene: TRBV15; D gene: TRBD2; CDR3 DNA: TGTGCCACCAGCAGAGATACTGAGCTAGCGGGAAGATACAATGAGCAGTTCTTC; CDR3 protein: CATSRDTELAGRYNEQFF
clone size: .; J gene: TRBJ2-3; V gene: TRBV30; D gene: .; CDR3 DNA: TGTGCCTGGAGCAGAAGTATCGCAGATACGCAGTATTTT; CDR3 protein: CAWSRSIADTQYF